The T cell receptor beta chain under discussion was sequenced for a study of technical replicates of blood from several donors. Between the trimmed V and J ends, which lost 1 base and 7 bases, there was a span of 14 bases. In germline, CDR1 is SQVTM, CDR2 ANQGSEA. This CDR3 spans 14 amino acids. This clone has only a few counts. Assay used: immunoSEQ multiplex PCR; TCRdb lists only in-frame clones, some missing. The profile shows some 80,000 clones, around 94% of them singletons. The clonotype originates from a human donor in good health. Source material: T cells isolated from PBMCs. The chain couples TRBV29-1 to TRBJ2-1, with D perhaps matching TRBD2 (6 bases). The chain's CDR3 is CSVEVPGSLNEQFF. CDR3 DNA sequence: TGCAGCGTTGAAGTACCCGGGAGTCTAAATGAGCAGTTCTTC.